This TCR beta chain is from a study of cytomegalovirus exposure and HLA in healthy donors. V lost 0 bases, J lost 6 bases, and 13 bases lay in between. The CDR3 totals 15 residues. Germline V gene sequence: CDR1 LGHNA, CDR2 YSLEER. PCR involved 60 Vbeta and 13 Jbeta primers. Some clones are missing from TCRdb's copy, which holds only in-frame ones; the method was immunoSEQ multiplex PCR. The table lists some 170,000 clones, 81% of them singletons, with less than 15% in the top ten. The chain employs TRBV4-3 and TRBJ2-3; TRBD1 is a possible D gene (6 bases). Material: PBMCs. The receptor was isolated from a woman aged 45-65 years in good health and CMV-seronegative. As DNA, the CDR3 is TGCGCCAGCAGCCAAGAACAGGGACGTGACGATACGCAGTATTTT. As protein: CASSQEQGRDDTQYF.